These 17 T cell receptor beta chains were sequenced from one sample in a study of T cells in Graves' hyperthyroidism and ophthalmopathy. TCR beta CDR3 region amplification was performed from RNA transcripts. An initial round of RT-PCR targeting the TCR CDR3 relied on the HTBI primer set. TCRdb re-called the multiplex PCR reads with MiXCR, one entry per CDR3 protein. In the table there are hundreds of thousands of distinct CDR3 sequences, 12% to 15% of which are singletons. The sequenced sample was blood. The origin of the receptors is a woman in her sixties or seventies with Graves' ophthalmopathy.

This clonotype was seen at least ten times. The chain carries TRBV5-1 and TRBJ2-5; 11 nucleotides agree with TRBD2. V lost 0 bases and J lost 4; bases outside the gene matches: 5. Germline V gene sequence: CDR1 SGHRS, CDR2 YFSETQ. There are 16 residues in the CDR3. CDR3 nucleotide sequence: TGCGCCAGCAGCTTGGTCATTAGCGGGAGGGGAGAGACCCAGTACTTC. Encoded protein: CASSLVISGRGETQYF. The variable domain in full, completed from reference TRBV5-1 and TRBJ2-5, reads KAGVTQTPRYLIKTRGQQVTLSCSPISGHRSVSWYQQTPGQGLQFLFEYFSETQRNKGNFPGRFSGRQFSNSRSEMNVSTLELGDSALYLCASSLVISGRGETQYFGPGTRLLVL.

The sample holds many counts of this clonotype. CDR3: CASSQRGEQYF. The CDR3 coding sequence is TGTGCCAGCAGCCAAAGAGGCGAGCAGTACTTC. The chain combines TRBV3-1 with TRBJ2-7; no firm D call. V was clipped by 2 bases and J by 6 bases, with 5 bases between them. CDR1 is LGHDT and CDR2 is YNNKEL in the germline V gene (reference sequence). The CDR3 is 11 residues long.

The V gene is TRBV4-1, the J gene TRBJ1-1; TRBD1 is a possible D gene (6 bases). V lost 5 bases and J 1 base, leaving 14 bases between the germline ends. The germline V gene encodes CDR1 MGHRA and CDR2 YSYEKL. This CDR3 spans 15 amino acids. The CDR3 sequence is CASSSQGVGNTEAFF. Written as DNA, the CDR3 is TGCGCCAGCAGCTCACAGGGAGTAGGGAACACTGAAGCTTTCTTT.

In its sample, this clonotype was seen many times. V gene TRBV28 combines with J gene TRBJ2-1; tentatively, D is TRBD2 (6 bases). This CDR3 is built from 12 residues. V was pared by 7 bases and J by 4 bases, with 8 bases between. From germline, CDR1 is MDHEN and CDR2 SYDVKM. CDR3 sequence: CASKEGYNEQFF. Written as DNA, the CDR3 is TGTGCCAGCAAGGAGGGTTACAATGAGCAGTTCTTC. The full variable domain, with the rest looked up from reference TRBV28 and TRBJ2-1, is DVKVTQSSRYLVKRTGEKVFLECVQDMDHENMFWYRQDPGLGLRLIYFSYDVKMKEKGDIPEGYSVSREKKERFSLILESASTNQTSMYLCASKEGYNEQFFGPGTRLTVL.

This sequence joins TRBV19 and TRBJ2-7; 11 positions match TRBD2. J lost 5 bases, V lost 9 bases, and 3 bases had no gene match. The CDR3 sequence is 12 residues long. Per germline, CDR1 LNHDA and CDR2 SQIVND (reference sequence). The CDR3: CASGTSGNEQYF. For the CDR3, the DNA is TGTGCCAGCGGGACTAGCGGAAACGAGCAGTACTTC.

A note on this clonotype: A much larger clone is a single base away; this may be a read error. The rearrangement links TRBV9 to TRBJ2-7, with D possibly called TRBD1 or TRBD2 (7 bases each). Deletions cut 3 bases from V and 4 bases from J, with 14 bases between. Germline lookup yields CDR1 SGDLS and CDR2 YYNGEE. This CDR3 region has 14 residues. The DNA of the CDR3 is TGTGCCAGCAGCGAGCGACAGGGAGGGTACGAGCAGTACTTC. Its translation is CASSERQGGYEQYF.

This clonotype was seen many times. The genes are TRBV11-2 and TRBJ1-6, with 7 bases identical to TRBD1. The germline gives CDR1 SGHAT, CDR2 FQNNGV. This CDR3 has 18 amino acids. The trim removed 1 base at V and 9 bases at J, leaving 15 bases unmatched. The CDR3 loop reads CASSLVPSNRGVGSPLHF. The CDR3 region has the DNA TGTGCCAGCAGCTTAGTCCCGTCCAACAGGGGCGTTGGTTCACCCCTCCACTTT.

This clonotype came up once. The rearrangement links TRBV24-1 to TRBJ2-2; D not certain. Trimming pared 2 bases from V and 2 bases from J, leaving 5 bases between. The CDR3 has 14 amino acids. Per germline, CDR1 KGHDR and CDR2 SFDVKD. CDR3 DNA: TGTGCCACCAGTGATTACCCAAACACCGGGGAGCTGTTTTTT. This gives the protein CATSDYPNTGELFF.

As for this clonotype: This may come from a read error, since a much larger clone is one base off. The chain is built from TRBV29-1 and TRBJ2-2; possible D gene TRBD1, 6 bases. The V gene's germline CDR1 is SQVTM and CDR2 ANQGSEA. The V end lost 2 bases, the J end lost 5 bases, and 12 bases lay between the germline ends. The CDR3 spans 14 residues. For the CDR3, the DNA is TGCAGCGTTGAAACGGCAGGGGCAACCGGGGAGCTGTTTTTT. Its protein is CSVETAGATGELFF.

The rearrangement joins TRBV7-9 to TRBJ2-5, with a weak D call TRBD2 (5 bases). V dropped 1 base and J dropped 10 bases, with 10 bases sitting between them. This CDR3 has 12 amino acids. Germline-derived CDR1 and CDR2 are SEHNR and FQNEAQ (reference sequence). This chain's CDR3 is CASSLDAAGQYF. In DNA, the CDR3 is TGTGCCAGCAGCTTAGATGCGGCGGGCCAGTACTTC.

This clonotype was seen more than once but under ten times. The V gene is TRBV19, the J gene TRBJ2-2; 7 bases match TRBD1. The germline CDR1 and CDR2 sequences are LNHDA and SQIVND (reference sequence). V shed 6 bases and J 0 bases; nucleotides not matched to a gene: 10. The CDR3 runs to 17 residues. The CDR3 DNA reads TGTGCCAGTAGCCTACCGGGACAGATTTCGAACACCGGGGAGCTGTTTTTT. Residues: CASSLPGQISNTGELFF.

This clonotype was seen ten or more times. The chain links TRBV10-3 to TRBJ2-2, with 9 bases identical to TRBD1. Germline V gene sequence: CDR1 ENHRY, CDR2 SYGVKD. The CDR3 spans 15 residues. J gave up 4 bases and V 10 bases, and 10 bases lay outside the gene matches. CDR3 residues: CATSGTGPPTGELFF. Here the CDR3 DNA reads TGTGCCACCTCCGGGACAGGGCCTCCCACCGGGGAGCTGTTTTTT.

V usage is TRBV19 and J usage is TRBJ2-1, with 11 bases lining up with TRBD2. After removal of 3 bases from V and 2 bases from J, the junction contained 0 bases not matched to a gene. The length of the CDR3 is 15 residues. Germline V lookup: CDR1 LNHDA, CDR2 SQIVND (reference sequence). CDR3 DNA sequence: TGTGCCAGTAGTATTAGCGGGAGGGCCTACAATGAGCAGTTCTTC. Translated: CASSISGRAYNEQFF. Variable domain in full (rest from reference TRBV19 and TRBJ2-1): DGGITQSPKYLFRKEGQNVTLSCEQNLNHDAMYWYRQDPGQGLRLIYYSQIVNDFQKGDIAEGYSVSREKKESFPLTVTSAQKNPTAFYLCASSISGRAYNEQFFGPGTRLTVL.

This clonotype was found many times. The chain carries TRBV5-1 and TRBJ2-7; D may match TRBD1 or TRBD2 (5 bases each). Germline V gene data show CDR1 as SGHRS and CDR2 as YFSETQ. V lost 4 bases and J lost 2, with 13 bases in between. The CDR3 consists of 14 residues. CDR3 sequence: CASSPRGSTYEQYF. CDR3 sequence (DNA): TGCGCCAGCAGCCCCCGGGGCTCCACCTACGAGCAGTACTTC. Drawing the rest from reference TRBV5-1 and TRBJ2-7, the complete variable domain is KAGVTQTPRYLIKTRGQQVTLSCSPISGHRSVSWYQQTPGQGLQFLFEYFSETQRNKGNFPGRFSGRQFSNSRSEMNVSTLELGDSALYLCASSPRGSTYEQYFGPGTRLTVT.

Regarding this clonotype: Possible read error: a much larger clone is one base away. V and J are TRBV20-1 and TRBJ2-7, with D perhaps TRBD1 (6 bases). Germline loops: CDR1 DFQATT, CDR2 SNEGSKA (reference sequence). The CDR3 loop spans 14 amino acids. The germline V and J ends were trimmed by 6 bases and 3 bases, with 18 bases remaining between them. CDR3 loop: CSAYRENVHYEQYF. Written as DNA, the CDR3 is TGCAGTGCCTACAGGGAAAATGTCCACTACGAGCAGTACTTC.

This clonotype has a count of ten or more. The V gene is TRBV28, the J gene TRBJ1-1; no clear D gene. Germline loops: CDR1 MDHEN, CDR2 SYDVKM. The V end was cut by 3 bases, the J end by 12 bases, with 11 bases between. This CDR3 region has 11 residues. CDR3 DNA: TGTGCCAGCAGTTTGCCTCAAATTACTTTCTTT. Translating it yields CASSLPQITFF. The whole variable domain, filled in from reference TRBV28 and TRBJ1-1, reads DVKVTQSSRYLVKRTGEKVFLECVQDMDHENMFWYRQDPGLGLRLIYFSYDVKMKEKGDIPEGYSVSREKKERFSLILESASTNQTSMYLCASSLPQITFFGQGTRLTVV.

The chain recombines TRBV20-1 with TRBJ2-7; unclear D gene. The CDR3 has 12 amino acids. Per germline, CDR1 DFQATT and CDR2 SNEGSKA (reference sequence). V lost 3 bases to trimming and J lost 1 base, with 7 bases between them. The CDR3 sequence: CSASLLSYEQYF. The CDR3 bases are TGCAGTGCTAGCCTACTATCCTACGAGCAGTACTTC.